This TCR beta chain is drawn from a study of Ad26.COV2.S vaccination and SARS-CoV-2 variants. Study background: Ad26.COV2.S arm of COV1001 included the donor.

Germline-derived CDR1 and CDR2 are SGHRS and YFSETQ. Deletions cut 0 bases from V and 0 bases from J, with 10 bases between. The CDR3 has 15 residues. Clones were sequenced by immunoSEQ multiplex PCR, and TCRdb holds only the in-frame ones, with some missing. The sample consists of under 550,000 clones, over 75% of them appearing once. Treatment reported: some 20 received Ad26.COV2.S at low or high dose, single or two shots; about five received placebo; per-sample allocation not given. Material that was analyzed had been drawn on day 63 after the first vaccine or placebo injection. This material consisted of peripheral blood, taken in a trial of Ad26.COV2.S vaccine versus placebo. The receptor comes from a person aged 18-65 years who received the Ad26.COV2.S COVID-19 vaccine or a placebo. This chain joins TRBV5-1 and TRBJ2-7, with D possibly being TRBD1 or TRBD2 (5 bases each). The CDR3, as DNA: TGCGCCAGCAGCTTGGAGCCAGGGAGCTCCTACGAGCAGTACTTC. Translation gives CASSLEPGSSYEQYF. Based on the CDR3 plus reference TRBV5-1 and TRBJ2-7, the full variable domain is KAGVTQTPRYLIKTRGQQVTLSCSPISGHRSVSWYQQTPGQGLQFLFEYFSETQRNKGNFPGRFSGRQFSNSRSEMNVSTLELGDSALYLCASSLEPGSSYEQYFGPGTRLTVT.